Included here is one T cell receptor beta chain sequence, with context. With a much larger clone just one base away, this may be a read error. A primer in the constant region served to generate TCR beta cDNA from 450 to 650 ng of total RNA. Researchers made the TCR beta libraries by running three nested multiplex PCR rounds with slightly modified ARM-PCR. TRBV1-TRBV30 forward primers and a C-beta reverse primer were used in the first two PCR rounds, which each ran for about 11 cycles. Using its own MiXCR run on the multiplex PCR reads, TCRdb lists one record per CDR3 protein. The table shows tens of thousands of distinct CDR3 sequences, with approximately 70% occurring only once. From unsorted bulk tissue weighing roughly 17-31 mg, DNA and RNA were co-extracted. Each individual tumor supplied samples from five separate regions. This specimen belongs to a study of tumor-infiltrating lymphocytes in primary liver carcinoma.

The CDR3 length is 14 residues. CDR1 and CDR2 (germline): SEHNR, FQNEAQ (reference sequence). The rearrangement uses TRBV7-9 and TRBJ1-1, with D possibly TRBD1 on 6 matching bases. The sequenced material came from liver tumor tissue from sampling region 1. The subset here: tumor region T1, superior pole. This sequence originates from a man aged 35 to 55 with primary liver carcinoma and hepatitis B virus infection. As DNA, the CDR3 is TGTGCCAGCGGCTTAGGGGGGTGGAACACTGAAGCTTTCTTT. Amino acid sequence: CASGLGGWNTEAFF.